These 16 T cell receptor beta chains came from one sample sequenced in a study of neurological immune-mediated disorders. One entry per CDR3 protein results from TCRdb running MiXCR on the 5' RACE reads. Of 50,000 or so distinct CDR3 sequences listed, approximately 10% are singletons. The sequencing sample was made of PBMCs. These receptors originate from a woman aged 35 to 49 with HTLV-1-associated myelopathy (HAM/TSP).

Concerning this clonotype itself: Just one base apart from a much larger clone, this may be a read error. This chain links TRBV10-2 with TRBJ2-1, with 8 bases aligning to TRBD1. Germline CDR1 is WSHSY and CDR2 is SAAADI. The CDR3 extends over 14 amino acids. The DNA of the CDR3 is TGCGCCAGCAGTGAGTTCACAGGGGGGAATGAGCGGTTCTTC. This gives the protein CASSEFTGGNERFF.

This clonotype has a count of ten or more. The chain has TRBV6-5 and TRBJ2-2; TRBD2 matches 9 bases. The CDR3 has 15 residues. Trimming took 6 bases from V and 8 from J; bases not matched to a gene: 10. Germline values: CDR1 MNHEY, CDR2 SVGAGI. The CDR3 sequence is CASSWSSGGAGELFF. CDR3 in DNA: TGTGCCAGCAGCTGGAGTAGCGGGGGAGCAGGGGAGCTGTTTTTT.

This clonotype has ten or more counts. V gene TRBV5-1 combines with J gene TRBJ1-1; D possibly corresponds to TRBD1 (6 bases). There are 14 residues in the CDR3. Looked up from germline, CDR1 is SGHRS and CDR2 is YFSETQ. Trimming left V 4 bases short and J 6 bases short, with 16 bases between. The DNA for the CDR3 is TGCGCCAGCAGCCACGAACAGGGCATCCCTGAAGCTTTCTTT. This encodes CASSHEQGIPEAFF.

Ten or more counts support this clonotype. The chain recombines TRBV4-1 with TRBJ1-6; D remains ambiguous. CDR3 size: 14 residues. V dropped 1 base and J dropped 5 bases, with 6 bases sitting between them. The V gene's germline CDR1 is MGHRA and CDR2 YSYEKL. CDR3 DNA: TGCGCCAGCAGCCAAGGGAAACATAATTCACCCCTCCACTTT. Translating gives CASSQGKHNSPLHF.

This clonotype was recorded many times. The chain is built from TRBV6-2 or TRBV6-3 and TRBJ1-5; maybe TRBD1 (5 bases). Looked up from germline, CDR1 is MNHEY and CDR2 is SVGEGT. V was clipped by 0 bases and J by 2 bases, with 11 bases between them. The CDR3 covers 16 residues. DNA for the CDR3: TGTGCCAGCAGTTACTCGGTTCAGGGCGGCAATCAGCCCCAGCATTTT. Amino acids: CASSYSVQGGNQPQHF.

This clonotype occurred many times. This sequence joins TRBV20-1 and TRBJ2-1, with 7 bases aligning to TRBD1. J gave up 8 bases and V 5 bases, and 15 bases lay outside the gene matches. This CDR3 region has 15 residues. The germline V gene encodes CDR1 DFQATT and CDR2 SNEGSKA (reference sequence). The CDR3: CSAESPWGQKDEQFF. The CDR3 nucleotides are TGCAGTGCTGAGAGTCCTTGGGGACAGAAGGATGAGCAGTTCTTC.

This clonotype was counted ten times or more. The rearrangement joins TRBV5-6 to TRBJ2-3; D is possibly TRBD2 (6 bases). Germline assignment: CDR1 SGHDT and CDR2 YYEEEE. Between the trimmed V and J ends, which lost 4 bases and 4 bases, there was a span of 16 bases. There are 15 residues in the CDR3. The CDR3 is CASSLLLADSDTQYF. As DNA, the CDR3 is TGTGCCAGCAGCCTTCTACTAGCTGATTCAGATACGCAGTATTTT.

This clonotype was counted ten times or more. The chain joins TRBV5-1 to TRBJ1-3; D not resolved. Trimming left V 1 base short and J 0 bases short, with 8 bases between. This CDR3 has 15 residues. CDR1 is SGHRS and CDR2 is YFSETQ in the germline V gene. The CDR3 loop reads CASSLMGSSGNTIYF. The CDR3 bases are TGCGCCAGCAGCTTGATGGGGAGCTCTGGAAACACCATATATTTT.

This clonotype was observed a few times. The chain carries TRBV3-1 and TRBJ2-7; 7 bases match TRBD2. The CDR3 has 15 residues. Germline V gene data show CDR1 as LGHDT and CDR2 as YNNKEL (reference sequence). The ends lost 4 bases at V and 6 bases at J; junction bases unmatched: 12. The CDR3 reads CASSRGKGLFGEQYF. For the CDR3, the DNA is TGTGCCAGCAGCCGAGGGAAGGGACTATTCGGCGAGCAGTACTTC.

This clonotype was detected many times. The chain has TRBV28 and TRBJ2-1; TRBD2 is a possible D gene (6 bases). Germline CDR1 is MDHEN and CDR2 is SYDVKM. The CDR3 sequence is 13 residues long. V was trimmed by 1 base and J by 8 bases, leaving 9 bases between them. CDR3 nucleotides: TGTGCCAGCAGTTTATCGTCGGGGGATGAGCAGTTCTTC. Encoded protein: CASSLSSGDEQFF.

This clonotype was seen many times. The rearrangement joins TRBV10-3 to TRBJ2-7; TRBD2 matches at 9 bases. The germline CDR1 and CDR2 sequences are ENHRY and SYGVKD. CDR3 length: 14 amino acids. V gave up 2 bases and J gave up 12 bases; unmatched junction bases: 11. As DNA, the CDR3 is TGTGCCATCAGTGAGACCTCCGGTGTAGCGGGAGCGTACTTC. Amino acids: CAISETSGVAGAYF.

There are many counts of this clonotype. The chain has TRBV29-1 and TRBJ2-7; D is perhaps TRBD2 (5 bases). Germline CDR1 is SQVTM and CDR2 is ANQGSEA. The CDR3 has 11 residues. V shed 8 bases and J shed 7 bases, with 15 bases lying between them. The CDR3 loop reads CSIRTGREQYF. CDR3 DNA sequence: TGCAGCATCCGGACTGGCCGGGAGCAGTACTTC.

Many counts were recorded for this clonotype. CDR3 protein: CATSDGTRTFF. DNA of the CDR3: TGTGCCACCAGTGACGGGACTCGGACTTTCTTT. The chain carries TRBV24-1 and TRBJ1-1, with D perhaps TRBD1 (5 bases). Germline assignment: CDR1 KGHDR and CDR2 SFDVKD. This CDR3 contains 11 residues. V was clipped by 4 bases and J by 12 bases, with 11 bases between them.

In this sample, this clonotype turned up many times. V usage is TRBV20-1 and J usage is TRBJ2-5, with TRBD1 identical over 9 bases. This CDR3 contains 16 residues. Looked up from germline, CDR1 is DFQATT and CDR2 is SNEGSKA (reference sequence). Germline trimming cut 0 bases from V and 2 bases from J; bases unmatched to any gene: 7. The chain's CDR3 is CSARDGGQGWQETQYF. CDR3 in DNA: TGCAGTGCTAGAGATGGAGGACAGGGGTGGCAAGAGACCCAGTACTTC.

This clonotype showed up many times. The chain employs TRBV24-1 and TRBJ1-1, with 7 bases lining up with TRBD1. The junction had 7 bases not matched to a gene; V was cut back by 6 bases and J by 1 base. The CDR3 covers 15 residues. CDR1 is KGHDR, CDR2 SFDVKD, per germline. The CDR3 coding sequence is TGTGCCACCAGTCCCGGACAGGAAGAGAACACTGAAGCTTTCTTT. It codes for CATSPGQEENTEAFF.

At least ten counts were recorded for this clonotype. V and J are TRBV20-1 and TRBJ1-2, with a possible D match to TRBD1 (6 bases). Trimming shortened V by 5 bases and J by 1 base, and 14 bases separated the two germline ends. The V gene's germline CDR1 is DFQATT and CDR2 SNEGSKA (reference sequence). The CDR3 has 14 residues. CDR3 sequence (DNA): TGCAGTGCTCCGGACAGCAATTTTAACTATGGCTACACCTTC. As protein: CSAPDSNFNYGYTF.